These 26 T cell receptor beta chains came from one sample sequenced in a study of somatic mutations in cytotoxic T cells in rheumatoid arthritis. Only in-frame clones appear in the TCRdb table, and some are missing; sequencing was by immunoSEQ multiplex PCR. This table holds 25,000 to 30,000 clones, roughly 69% found once. The specimen sequenced was CD8+ T cells sorted from blood. The source of these receptors is a woman younger than 30 in good health.

This rearrangement joins TRBV9 to TRBJ1-2; D is uncertain. Trimming left V 4 bases short and J 1 base short, with 17 bases between. CDR3 length: 16 amino acids. The germline V gene has CDR1 SGDLS and CDR2 YYNGEE. CDR3 residues: CASSPGLWGSNYGYTF. CDR3 bases: TGTGCCAGCAGCCCAGGCTTGTGGGGAAGTAACTATGGCTACACCTTC.

The chain links TRBV25-1 to TRBJ2-2; tentative D call: TRBD1 (7 bases). The V and J ends lost 5 bases and 5 bases respectively, with 9 bases between them. The CDR3 contains 13 residues. The germline CDR1 and CDR2 sequences are MGHDK and SYGVNS. CDR3 amino acids: CASSQGGTGELFF. The CDR3 nucleotides read TGTGCCAGCAGTCAGGGGGGAACCGGGGAGCTGTTTTTT.

CDR3 sequence: CASSQEQGTYGYTF. In DNA form, the CDR3 reads TGCGCCAGCAGCCAGGAGCAGGGTACATATGGCTACACCTTC. The V gene is TRBV4-1, the J gene TRBJ1-2, with D possibly being TRBD1 (5 bases). Germline values: CDR1 MGHRA, CDR2 YSYEKL. With 3 bases removed from V and 5 bases from J, the gap between germline ends came to 13 bases. The CDR3 is 14 residues long.

The rearrangement links TRBV6-5 to TRBJ1-1; tentative D call: TRBD1 (5 bases). This CDR3 is 12 amino acids long. Germline CDR1 is MNHEY and CDR2 is SVGAGI. Trimming stripped 1 base from V and 7 bases from J, with 7 bases between. The CDR3 DNA sequence: TGTGCCAGCAGTTACTTTGGGGGTGAAGCTTTCTTT. This translates into CASSYFGGEAFF.

V gene TRBV4-1 combines with J gene TRBJ2-3, with 10 bases matching TRBD2. V shed 0 bases, J shed 0 bases, and the junction held 9 bases outside the gene matches. The germline gives CDR1 MGHRA, CDR2 YSYEKL. The CDR3 totals 19 residues. The CDR3 is CASSQDQLAGADSTDTQYF. Here the CDR3 DNA reads TGCGCCAGCAGCCAAGATCAGCTAGCGGGGGCCGACAGCACAGATACGCAGTATTTT.

The chain recombines TRBV2 with TRBJ1-2, with D maybe TRBD1 (6 bases). V was cut by 8 bases and J by 6 bases, with 22 bases left in between. The CDR3 totals 15 residues. CDR1 and CDR2 (germline): SNHLY, FYNNEI. CDR3 in DNA: TGTGCCAGCTGGGGGGGGCTGCTAACTATTAATGGCTACACCTTC. It codes for CASWGGLLTINGYTF.

The rearrangement joins TRBV10-2 to TRBJ2-5; TRBD1 is a possible D gene (6 bases). Germline-derived CDR1 and CDR2 are WSHSY and SAAADI. The CDR3 has 16 residues. Trimming pared 3 bases from V and 1 base from J, leaving 15 bases between. The CDR3 coding sequence is TGCGCCAGCAGTGACAACATCAAAGGGGGCCAAGAGACCCAGTACTTC. This encodes CASSDNIKGGQETQYF.

Only a few counts were recorded for this clone. It is unclear where the CDR3 begins or ends on the DNA, so no DNA is shown, and the CDR3 is as TCRdb lists it. CDR3 loop: CASSSSRTDYGYTF. V usage is TRBV6-5 and J usage is TRBJ1-2. The CDR3 sequence runs 14 residues, both termini included. CDR1 and CDR2 (germline): MNHEY, SVGAGI.

The CDR3 protein is CASSHLSGGAYNEQFF. DNA for the CDR3: TGCGCCAGCAGCCACTTGTCGGGGGGAGCCTACAATGAGCAGTTCTTC. The V gene is TRBV4-1, the J gene TRBJ2-1, with 7 bases aligning to TRBD2. V trimming: 3 bases; J trimming: 2 bases; junction bases outside the gene matches: 7. The CDR3 extends over 16 amino acids. Germline V gene data show CDR1 as MGHRA and CDR2 as YSYEKL.

The CDR3 DNA follows: TGTGCCAGCAGTAACCCGACAGAGGAAGCTTTCTTT. Protein product: CASSNPTEEAFF. The chain is built from TRBV6-5 and TRBJ1-1; D may be TRBD1 (5 bases). The CDR3 extends over 12 amino acids. Germline CDR1 MNHEY, CDR2 SVGAGI. V gave up 5 bases and J gave up 8 bases, with 12 bases separating them.

This clone has more than one count but fewer than ten. The chain recombines TRBV25-1 with TRBJ2-3; tentative D call: TRBD1 (6 bases). Germline values: CDR1 MGHDK, CDR2 SYGVNS. V gave up 4 bases and J gave up 2 bases, with 13 bases separating them. There are 15 residues in the CDR3. CDR3 DNA: TGTGCCAGCAGTGGGAAAGGGGGTATCACAGATACGCAGTATTTT. This translates into CASSGKGGITDTQYF.

The chain has TRBV27 and TRBJ1-5; a weak D match, TRBD1 (5 bases). With 5 bases removed from V and 6 bases from J, the gap between germline ends came to 14 bases. The length of the CDR3 is 14 residues. Germline V gene lookup returns CDR1 MNHEY and CDR2 SMNVEV (reference sequence). The chain's CDR3 is CASSAFFGAQPQHF. DNA of the CDR3: TGTGCCAGCAGTGCCTTTTTTGGGGCTCAGCCCCAGCATTTT.

J is TRBJ2-7 and V is TRBV27; D is perhaps TRBD2 (5 bases). CDR3 length: 14 residues. Germline V gene lookup returns CDR1 MNHEY and CDR2 SMNVEV (reference sequence). V lost 3 bases and J 0 bases, leaving 9 bases between the germline ends. The CDR3 sequence is CASSFLGSSYEQYF. CDR3 coding DNA: TGTGCCAGCAGTTTTTTGGGGAGCTCCTACGAGCAGTACTTC.

The chain uses TRBV10-2 and TRBJ1-1; the D gene is possibly TRBD1 (5 bases). V was cut by 3 bases and J by 0 bases, with 11 bases left in between. The germline V gene has CDR1 WSHSY and CDR2 SAAADI. CDR3 size: 15 residues. The CDR3, as DNA: TGCGCCAGCAGTGAAACAGGCCGTATGAACACTGAAGCTTTCTTT. This codes for CASSETGRMNTEAFF.

On this clone itself: This sample includes further DNA sequences coding for the same CDR3. This chain connects TRBV4-1 to TRBJ1-4, with unresolved D. CDR3 length equals 15 residues. CDR1 and CDR2 (germline): MGHRA, YSYEKL. V was trimmed by 4 bases and J by 0 bases, leaving 9 bases between them. This chain's CDR3 is CASSPREPTNEKLFF. Here the CDR3 DNA reads TGCGCCAGCAGCCCCCGGGAGCCAACTAATGAAAAACTGTTTTTT.

The gene calls are TRBV2 and TRBJ1-4; D possibly corresponds to TRBD1 (5 bases). The germline V gene has CDR1 SNHLY and CDR2 FYNNEI. The length of the CDR3 is 13 residues. V lost 6 bases, J lost 6 bases, and 11 bases lay in between. CDR3 in amino acids: CASRGTGYEKLFF. The CDR3 region has the DNA TGTGCCAGCAGGGGGACGGGTTATGAAAAACTGTTTTTT.

This clone was seen a few times. The DNA for the CDR3 is TGTGCCAGCAGTCCCGGGACACTCAGTAATCAGCCCCAGCATTTT. Translating it yields CASSPGTLSNQPQHF. The V and J genes are TRBV6-5 and TRBJ1-5; D may be TRBD1 (6 bases). Germline V gene sequence: CDR1 MNHEY, CDR2 SVGAGI. V gave up 5 bases and J gave up 4 bases, with 15 bases separating them. The CDR3 runs 15 residues.

V is TRBV4-1 and J is TRBJ1-5; D ambiguous. Germline values: CDR1 MGHRA, CDR2 YSYEKL. V shed 1 base and J shed 1 base, with 2 bases lying between them. CDR3 length: 13 amino acids. CDR3 nucleotides: TGCGCCAGCAGCCAAGCCAGCAATCAGCCCCAGCATTTT. Its translation is CASSQASNQPQHF.

This clone was observed a single time. The rearrangement links TRBV7-2 to TRBJ2-1, with D possibly called TRBD1 or TRBD2 (5 bases each). V was shortened by 4 bases and J by 7 bases, with 20 bases between the two germline ends. Germline CDR1 reads SGHTA; CDR2 reads FQGNSA. This CDR3 region has 16 residues. CDR3 residues: CASSSDYGTAYNEQFF. The CDR3 nucleotides read TGTGCCAGCAGCTCAGACTACGGGACCGCTTATAATGAGCAGTTCTTC.

The chain joins TRBV30 to TRBJ1-2; perhaps TRBD1 as D (6 bases). Germline-derived CDR1 and CDR2 are GTSNPN and SVGIG (reference sequence). The CDR3 is made up of 13 amino acids. V was clipped by 3 bases and J by 5 bases, with 13 bases between them. CDR3 protein: CAWSEGVGYGYTF. DNA for the CDR3: TGTGCCTGGAGCGAGGGGGTTGGGTATGGCTACACCTTC.

This clone was detected only once. The chain uses TRBV28 and TRBJ1-6; D is ambiguous. Germline values: CDR1 MDHEN, CDR2 SYDVKM. This CDR3 contains 14 residues. V was clipped by 3 bases and J by 13 bases, with 16 bases between them. As DNA, the CDR3 is TGTGCCAGCAGTTTTGCGTGGGGTCTTAGTCCCCTCCACTTT. This gives the protein CASSFAWGLSPLHF.

The chain combines TRBV10-2 with TRBJ2-7; D may match TRBD1 or TRBD2 (6 bases each). Trimming took off 6 bases at V and 6 bases at J, with 9 bases between the two ends. This CDR3 comprises 11 residues. Germline V gives CDR1 WSHSY, CDR2 SAAADI. The CDR3 DNA reads as TGCGCCAGCAGGGAGGGGGGCGAGCAGTACTTC. Translated, it gives CASREGGEQYF.

The gene calls are TRBV7-7 and TRBJ2-1; 8 bases align to TRBD1. The J segment lost 2 bases and the V segment lost 1 base, leaving 1 base of the junction unmatched. The germline gives CDR1 SSHAT, CDR2 FNYEAQ (reference sequence). CDR3 length: 15 amino acids. In nucleotides, the CDR3 is TGTGCCAGCAGCTTAGGACAGGGGCCCTACAATGAGCAGTTCTTC. Residues: CASSLGQGPYNEQFF. Full variable domain (rest looked up from reference TRBV7-7 and TRBJ2-1): GAGVSQSPRYKVTKRGQDVTLRCDPISSHATLYWYQQALGQGPEFLTYFNYEAQPDKSGLPSDRFSAERPEGSISTLTIQRTEQRDSAMYRCASSLGQGPYNEQFFGPGTRLTVL.

This clone was seen once. The rearrangement joins TRBV6-5 to TRBJ2-3; the D is unclear. CDR3 length: 13 residues. Germline CDR1 reads MNHEY; CDR2 reads SVGAGI. Trimming removed 2 bases at V and 5 bases at J, with 8 bases between. Here the CDR3 reads CASSYSPVDTQYF. The DNA of the CDR3 is TGTGCCAGCAGTTACAGCCCCGTAGATACGCAGTATTTT.

This chain uses TRBV2 with TRBJ2-3, with 7 bases aligning to TRBD2. Looked up from germline, CDR1 is SNHLY and CDR2 is FYNNEI. This CDR3 has 16 amino acids. Trimming at V came to 3 bases and at J to 2 bases, leaving 8 bases not matched to a gene. CDR3: CASSDNAAGPTDTQYF. The CDR3 region has the DNA TGTGCCAGCAGTGACAATGCAGCGGGACCCACAGATACGCAGTATTTT.

The chain combines TRBV30 with TRBJ2-1, with D possibly called TRBD1 or TRBD2 (5 bases each). V gave up 0 bases and J gave up 5 bases, with 11 bases separating them. CDR3 length: 14 amino acids. Germline CDR1 GTSNPN, CDR2 SVGIG (reference sequence). The CDR3 sequence: CAWSVAGTDNEQFF. The CDR3 nucleotides read TGTGCCTGGAGTGTCGCCGGGACGGACAATGAGCAGTTCTTC.